One T cell receptor beta chain is described in this entry. Its antigen is still unknown. The sequenced fragment ends 3 residues before the CDR3 boundary, so the rest is inferred from the germline J gene. Using immunoSEQ multiplex PCR, the repertoire was profiled, and TCRdb retains in-frame clones only, with some absent. This listing includes some 25,000 clones. Recipients received nonmyeloablative bone marrow transplants from related graft donors, with transient mixed chimerism. Unstimulated Tregs (CD4+CD25+CD127-) and CD4+CD25- non-Tregs were sorted from PBMCs. The data belong to a study of Tregs in tolerant kidney transplant recipients. Study-level findings and limits: The most relevant donor-specific Treg TCRbeta repertoire apparently came from expansion with activated donor B cells. Biological reproducibility was not directly addressed in this study. Findings come from small patient numbers and require larger validation.

This CDR3 has 17 residues. V gave up 1 base and J gave up 5 bases; unmatched junction bases: 11. Per the germline V gene, CDR1 is DFQATT and CDR2 is SNEGSKA (reference sequence). This sequence originates from a human patient who received a combined kidney and bone marrow transplant. Some T cells may be the graft donor's. The chain is built from TRBV20-1 and TRBJ1-6; 7 nucleotides agree with TRBD1. The source was CD4+ T cells from blood (PBMCs), collected 6 months after the transplant. CDR3 sequence: CSARGNAGQIHNSPLHF. CDR3 bases read: TGCAGTGCTAGAGGAAACGCGGGACAGATCCATAATTCACCC.